These 32 T cell receptor beta chains share one sample of origin, sequenced in a study of blood T cell repertoires in COVID-19. This table comes from immunoSEQ multiplex PCR, and its TCRdb copy is limited to in-frame clones, with some not included. The table lists some 180,000 clones, 80% to 90% of them singletons. The source material was peripheral blood. The receptor source for this set is a woman in her thirties or forties with COVID-19, enrolled during active disease.

The chain is built from TRBV3-1 (or the pseudogene TRBV3-2) and TRBJ2-7, with 8 bases matching TRBD1. The CDR3 runs to 14 residues. Germline CDR1 is LGHDT and CDR2 is YNNKEL (reference sequence). The V gene end was trimmed by 4 bases and the J gene end by 2 bases; junction bases not matched to a gene: 4. The CDR3 nucleotides are TGTGCCAGCAGCCCCCCCAGGGGGCCCTACGAGCAGTACTTC. Encoded protein: CASSPPRGPYEQYF.

The chain is built from TRBV6-1 and TRBJ2-7; D gene uncertain. Trimming took off 3 bases at V and 3 bases at J, with 12 bases between the two ends. The CDR3 has 14 residues. Germline V CDR1 and CDR2: MNHNS, SASEGT. The DNA of the CDR3 is TGTGCCAGCAGTGAGGGCAGGCTAAGCTACGAGCAGTACTTC. This codes for CASSEGRLSYEQYF.

The rearrangement uses TRBV7-9 and TRBJ2-1; D may be TRBD1 (5 bases). Trimming took off 4 bases at V and 3 bases at J, with 13 bases between the two ends. Germline-derived CDR1 and CDR2 are SEHNR and FQNEAQ (reference sequence). There are 15 residues in the CDR3. The CDR3 reads CASSSQGIFYNEQFF. The CDR3 region has the DNA TGTGCCAGCAGCTCCCAGGGAATTTTCTACAATGAGCAGTTCTTC.

V usage is TRBV28 and J usage is TRBJ1-4; TRBD1 might be the D (5 bases). This CDR3 comprises 14 residues. V lost 4 bases and J 0 bases, leaving 6 bases between the germline ends. The germline CDR1 and CDR2 sequences are MDHEN and SYDVKM. The CDR3 bases are TGTGCCAGCAGTTGGACAACAACTAATGAAAAACTGTTTTTT. Its translation is CASSWTTTNEKLFF.

The chain combines TRBV9 with TRBJ2-1; D perhaps matches TRBD2 (6 bases). In germline, CDR1 is SGDLS, CDR2 YYNGEE. The V gene lost 3 bases and the J gene lost 13 bases, with 17 bases spanning the gap. The CDR3 totals 13 residues. The CDR3 bases are TGTGCCAGCAGCGGTAAGACGAGCGGGCAACAGTTCTTC. It specifies CASSGKTSGQQFF.

The chain uses TRBV27 and TRBJ2-1, with 7 bases aligning to TRBD1. The germline gives CDR1 MNHEY, CDR2 SMNVEV (reference sequence). The CDR3 runs to 17 residues. V lost 1 base to trimming and J lost 5 bases; unmatched junction nucleotides: 11. The chain's CDR3 is CASSLYWDSQSDNEQFF. CDR3 nucleotide sequence: TGTGCCAGCAGTTTATATTGGGACAGCCAGAGTGACAATGAGCAGTTCTTC.

Notes on this clone: The sample contains more than one DNA sequence encoding this CDR3. The rearrangement links TRBV19 to TRBJ2-3; 11 nucleotides align to TRBD2. V shed 3 bases, J shed 0 bases, and the junction held 2 bases outside the gene matches. CDR1 is LNHDA and CDR2 is SQIVND in the germline V gene (reference sequence). The CDR3 consists of 16 residues. The CDR3 nucleotides are TGTGCCAGTAGTATTCTAGCGGGGGGCAGCACAGATACGCAGTATTTT. This codes for CASSILAGGSTDTQYF.

The chain couples TRBV11-2 to TRBJ2-2; possibly TRBD1 for D (6 bases). The germline V gene encodes CDR1 SGHAT and CDR2 FQNNGV. V dropped 6 bases and J dropped 6 bases, with 14 bases sitting between them. CDR3 length: 14 residues. CDR3 residues: CASRSTGRPGELFF. The CDR3 DNA reads as TGTGCCAGCAGGTCGACAGGTCGGCCCGGGGAGCTGTTTTTT.

CDR3 sequence (DNA): TGTGCCAGCTCAACGACGGGACTAGCGGGATCCGGGGAGCTGTTTTTT. It codes for CASSTTGLAGSGELFF. This chain uses TRBV18 with TRBJ2-2; 13 bases map to TRBD2. The CDR3 spans 16 residues. Germline values: CDR1 KGHSH, CDR2 LQKENI. With V trimmed by 5 bases and J by 6 bases, 6 bases remained unmatched.

V usage is TRBV7-9 and J usage is TRBJ2-2; no clear D gene. The V gene lost 1 base and the J gene lost 1 base, with 10 bases spanning the gap. This CDR3 contains 16 residues. CDR1 is SEHNR, CDR2 FQNEAQ, per germline (reference sequence). The CDR3 loop is CASSLESGGNTGELFF. The DNA of the CDR3 is TGTGCCAGCAGCTTAGAGTCTGGCGGGAACACCGGGGAGCTGTTTTTT.

The genes are TRBV2 and TRBJ2-5, with D tentatively TRBD1 (5 bases). From germline, CDR1 is SNHLY and CDR2 FYNNEI. V lost 4 bases and J 4 bases, leaving 13 bases between the germline ends. This CDR3 is 14 amino acids long. The CDR3 spells CASSVGAGLETQYF. Written as DNA, the CDR3 is TGTGCCAGCAGTGTAGGGGCAGGGCTAGAGACCCAGTACTTC.

The rearrangement uses TRBV7-3 and TRBJ2-6; tentative D call: TRBD2 (5 bases). This CDR3 has 18 residues. The V gene lost 1 base and the J gene lost 0 bases, with 13 bases spanning the gap. Germline CDR1 reads SGHTA; CDR2 reads FQGTGA. DNA of the CDR3: TGTGCCAGCAGCTTAAATCCAGGAACTAGCTCTGGGGCCAACGTCCTGACTTTC. It translates to CASSLNPGTSSGANVLTF.

Here the CDR3 DNA reads TGTGCCAGCTCACTCACCGGACAGCTAGCTGGCACCGGGGAGCTGTTTTTT. Amino acid sequence: CASSLTGQLAGTGELFF. The chain uses TRBV18 and TRBJ2-2; TRBD1 is a possible D gene (6 bases). The V end lost 4 bases, the J end lost 4 bases, and 19 bases lay between the germline ends. Germline V gives CDR1 KGHSH, CDR2 LQKENI. There are 17 residues in the CDR3.

V and J are TRBV19 and TRBJ1-6; 7 bases align to TRBD1. This CDR3 has 14 amino acids. Germline V gives CDR1 LNHDA, CDR2 SQIVND (reference sequence). V was clipped by 6 bases and J by 7 bases; unmatched bases: 6. The CDR3 DNA sequence: TGTGCCAGTAGGAAGGACAGGAACAATTCACCCCTCCACTTT. Its translation is CASRKDRNNSPLHF.

This chain connects TRBV9 to TRBJ2-3, with 12 bases identical to TRBD1. With 6 bases clipped from V and 2 bases from J, the junction kept 7 bases outside the gene matches. The CDR3 totals 16 residues. Germline-derived CDR1 and CDR2 are SGDLS and YYNGEE. This CDR3 reads CASTLGQGANTDTQYF. CDR3 sequence (DNA): TGTGCCAGCACTCTGGGACAGGGGGCGAACACAGATACGCAGTATTTT.

The sample holds a few counts of this clone. This sequence joins TRBV19 and TRBJ1-1; 7 nucleotides match TRBD1. This CDR3 comprises 16 residues. With 1 base clipped from V and 0 bases from J, the junction kept 5 bases outside the gene matches. CDR1 LNHDA and CDR2 SQIVND come from the germline V gene (reference sequence). This CDR3 is CASSIGGQAMNTEAFF. The CDR3 DNA is TGTGCCAGTAGTATAGGAGGACAGGCCATGAACACTGAAGCTTTCTTT.

This clone was seen only once. V is TRBV28 and J is TRBJ1-5; the match to TRBD1 covers 7 bases. The germline CDR1 and CDR2 sequences are MDHEN and SYDVKM. The CDR3 is made up of 17 amino acids. V lost 6 bases and J lost 0; bases outside the gene matches: 11. CDR3 bases: TGTGCCAGCAGACCAGGGGGTGGATCTTATAGCAATCAGCCCCAGCATTTT. Translation gives CASRPGGGSYSNQPQHF.

V is TRBV7-9 and J is TRBJ2-3, with 10 nucleotides matching TRBD2. The CDR3 is 16 residues long. The V segment lost 5 bases and the J segment 2 bases; nucleotides outside the gene matches: 7. Germline loops: CDR1 SEHNR, CDR2 FQNEAQ (reference sequence). CDR3 region: CASSTLAGDYTDTQYF. The CDR3 coding sequence is TGTGCCAGCAGCACGCTAGCGGGGGACTACACAGATACGCAGTATTTT.

The chain uses TRBV5-1 and TRBJ1-6; 7 bases match TRBD1. The V and J ends lost 3 bases and 14 bases, in that order; junction bases with no gene match: 17. The CDR3 has 16 amino acids. Germline CDR1 is SGHRS and CDR2 is YFSETQ. The CDR3 DNA reads TGCGCCAGCAGCTGGACCGGGACAGATAGTACGTCATCCCTCCACTTT. Protein sequence: CASSWTGTDSTSSLHF.

The rearrangement joins TRBV5-6 to TRBJ2-7; 7 bases are shared with TRBD1. Trimming at V came to 4 bases and at J to 2 bases, leaving 12 bases not matched to a gene. CDR3 size: 16 residues. Germline-derived CDR1 and CDR2 are SGHDT and YYEEEE. The CDR3 here is CASSILQGPKAYEQYF. The CDR3 coding sequence is TGTGCCAGCAGCATACTACAGGGGCCAAAAGCCTACGAGCAGTACTTC.

The J gene is TRBJ2-7, the V gene TRBV4-1; 7 positions agree with TRBD1. The germline gives CDR1 MGHRA, CDR2 YSYEKL. This CDR3 is 15 amino acids long. The J segment lost 2 bases and the V segment lost 2 bases, leaving 6 bases of the junction unmatched. The chain's CDR3 is CASSQRTGPPYEQYV. As DNA, the CDR3 is TGCGCCAGCAGCCAACGGACAGGCCCTCCCTACGAGCAGTACGTC.

The gene calls are TRBV9 and TRBJ2-2; D not certain. The CDR3 totals 15 residues. Germline assignment: CDR1 SGDLS and CDR2 YYNGEE. The V and J ends lost 4 bases and 0 bases respectively, with 10 bases between them. This CDR3 reads CASSRMVANTGELFF. The CDR3 DNA sequence: TGTGCCAGCAGCCGTATGGTAGCGAACACCGGGGAGCTGTTTTTT. Full variable domain (remainder filled in from reference TRBV9 and TRBJ2-2): DSGVTQTPKHLITATGQRVTLRCSPRSGDLSVYWYQQSLDQGLQFLIQYYNGEERAKGNILERFSAQQFPDLHSELNLSSLELGDSALYFCASSRMVANTGELFFGEGSRLTVL.

This clone showed up just a few times. V usage is TRBV6-5 and J usage is TRBJ2-1; D possibly corresponds to TRBD2 (6 bases). Trimming left V 10 bases short and J 6 bases short, with 19 bases between. Per germline, CDR1 MNHEY and CDR2 SVGAGI. This CDR3 spans 14 amino acids. The CDR3 nucleotides read TGTGCCACACACGGGGACTCTTACCCCAATGAGCAGTTCTTC. This encodes CATHGDSYPNEQFF.

The rearrangement joins TRBV5-1 to TRBJ1-6; possibly TRBD1 for D (5 bases). The germline gives CDR1 SGHRS, CDR2 YFSETQ. The CDR3 has 17 amino acids. Trimming pared 4 bases from V and 1 base from J, leaving 15 bases between. CDR3 DNA sequence: TGCGCCAGCAGCCCTGGGGCGGGAAGATCCTATAATTCACCCCTCCACTTT. This encodes CASSPGAGRSYNSPLHF.

The V call is TRBV5-5, the J call TRBJ1-2; D is uncertain. Trimming took off 0 bases at V and 7 bases at J, with 4 bases between the two ends. Germline V gives CDR1 SGHKS, CDR2 YYEKEE (reference sequence). CDR3 length: 11 amino acids. As DNA, the CDR3 is TGTGCCAGCAGCTTGGGGCCTGGCTACACCTTC. It codes for CASSLGPGYTF.

This clone was found once. The rearrangement uses TRBV5-1 and TRBJ2-7; weak D call: TRBD2 (6 bases). The CDR3 has 13 residues. From germline, CDR1 is SGHRS and CDR2 YFSETQ. V was trimmed by 1 base and J by 6 bases, leaving 11 bases between them. The CDR3 sequence: CASSLRRGGEQYF. The CDR3 DNA reads TGCGCCAGCAGCTTGCGGAGGGGTGGCGAGCAGTACTTC.

The chain is built from TRBV5-1 and TRBJ1-2; unclear D gene. Germline CDR1 is SGHRS and CDR2 is YFSETQ. V lost 3 bases and J 4 bases, leaving 13 bases between the germline ends. This CDR3 has 14 residues. The CDR3 loop is CASSSTAAGYGYTF. The CDR3, as DNA: TGCGCCAGCAGCTCCACAGCAGCTGGCTATGGCTACACCTTC. Full variable domain (remainder filled in from reference TRBV5-1 and TRBJ1-2): KAGVTQTPRYLIKTRGQQVTLSCSPISGHRSVSWYQQTPGQGLQFLFEYFSETQRNKGNFPGRFSGRQFSNSRSEMNVSTLELGDSALYLCASSSTAAGYGYTFGSGTRLTVV.

The rearrangement joins TRBV7-2 to TRBJ2-3, with 10 positions matching TRBD2. This CDR3 has 15 amino acids. CDR1 and CDR2 from the germline V gene are SGHTA and FQGNSA. V dropped 2 bases and J dropped 6; count of bases not matched to a gene: 5. CDR3 DNA: TGTGCCAGCAGCTTATCGAGCGGGAGGGGGGATACGCAGTATTTT. Protein: CASSLSSGRGDTQYF.

This rearrangement joins TRBV5-5 to TRBJ2-1, with 8 bases identical to TRBD2. Per germline, CDR1 SGHKS and CDR2 YYEKEE (reference sequence). The CDR3 has 15 amino acids. The V gene end was trimmed by 5 bases and the J gene end by 1 base; junction bases not matched to a gene: 5. CDR3 amino acids: CASSWLAGSYNEQFF. DNA for the CDR3: TGTGCCAGCAGTTGGCTAGCGGGTTCCTACAATGAGCAGTTCTTC.

The chain combines TRBV6-4 with TRBJ2-1; 9 bases are a match to TRBD2. The CDR3 extends over 14 amino acids. The germline V gene encodes CDR1 MRHNA and CDR2 SNTAGT. Germline trimming cut 2 bases from V and 9 bases from J; bases unmatched to any gene: 5. The CDR3 here is CASSDLAGSGEQFF. CDR3 nucleotide sequence: TGTGCCAGCAGTGACCTAGCGGGGTCGGGTGAGCAGTTCTTC.

This sequence joins TRBV2 and TRBJ1-5; 7 bases align to TRBD1. The CDR3 length is 16 residues. Germline CDR1 and CDR2: SNHLY and FYNNEI. V was pared by 5 bases and J by 4 bases, with 11 bases of the junction left unmatched. Here the CDR3 DNA reads TGTGCCAGCAGTACCACAGTGGAGGGGGCGAATCAGCCCCAGCATTTT. Translation: CASSTTVEGANQPQHF.

The chain joins TRBV19 to TRBJ2-1; 12 bases match TRBD2. Germline lookup yields CDR1 LNHDA and CDR2 SQIVND (reference sequence). The CDR3 sequence is 22 residues long. With 3 bases clipped from V and 6 bases from J, the junction kept 24 bases outside the gene matches. CDR3 protein: CASSISGRRASGRAGVLNEQFF. DNA of the CDR3: TGTGCCAGTAGTATCTCGGGTCGACGGGCTAGCGGGAGGGCCGGGGTACTCAATGAGCAGTTCTTC.